This TCR beta chain appears in the sequencing data of a study of T cell responses to AZD1222 COVID-19 vaccine. General study results and limits: All repertoire sampling was performed exclusively after the peak T cell response. Clonal diversity may have been underestimated in mostly white British donors.

Concerning this clone itself: What it binds is not known.

Trimming left V 2 bases short and J 3 bases short, with 11 bases between. This CDR3 contains 15 residues. Germline CDR1 MNHNS, CDR2 SASEGT. TCRdb's copy holds only in-frame clones and misses some; the assay was immunoSEQ multiplex PCR. Of some 110,000 clones listed, over 80% are singletons. The chain links TRBV6-1 to TRBJ1-5; D might be TRBD1 (5 bases). The sequence was obtained from an adult in good health. The sample in question was peripheral blood, obtained on day 0 of AZD1222 vaccination. The CDR3 loop is CASSEWDANNQPQHF. CDR3 nucleotides: TGTGCCAGCAGTGAATGGGACGCAAACAATCAGCCCCAGCATTTT.